One T cell receptor (beta chain) is described in this entry. The antigen is unknown. The sample is drawn from a study of T cell responses to AZD1222 COVID-19 vaccine. Germline V gives CDR1 SGHNT, CDR2 YYREEE (reference sequence). This CDR3 spans 13 amino acids. V dropped 0 bases and J dropped 2 bases, with 6 bases sitting between them. Study results and limitations: In the spike-specific TCR repertoire, nearly half reportedly target unmutated variant regions. Only after the peak T cell response were repertoires sampled. The span of vaccine-associated CD4 TCRs extended across spike, with dominance at 160-218 and 743-854.

Produced via immunoSEQ multiplex PCR; TCRdb's table is partial and in-frame only. Seen here are 120,000 or so clones, about 93% observed once, and the top ten hold 5%. The clonotype comes from an adult who received the AZD1222 COVID-19 vaccine. Material: peripheral blood, obtained 28 days after the second AZD1222 dose. The chain has TRBV5-4 and TRBJ2-7, with D perhaps matching TRBD2 (5 bases). In nucleotides, the CDR3 is TGTGCCAGCAGCTTGGCCGGGACCTACGAGCAGTACTTC. Protein sequence: CASSLAGTYEQYF.